The next 19 T cell receptor beta chains were all read from a single sample in a study of blood T cell repertoires in COVID-19 (dated by TCRdb to the early 2020s). Library preparation was by the immunoSEQ multiplex PCR assay. Sourced from immuneACCESS, this table was stored by TCRdb with only in-frame sequences that have V and J called. A share of the clones is absent; for the studies checked, an unresolved V gene accounts for under half, and the remainder has no known explanation. This sample lists roughly 80,000 clones; over 75% were detected once. The biggest ten clones account for approximately 12% of the sample. What was sequenced was peripheral blood. The source is an elderly man with acute or convalescent COVID-19.

This clone was detected only a few times. The chain links TRBV2 to TRBJ1-1; D possibly corresponds to TRBD1 (5 bases). The CDR3 runs 14 residues. Trimming took 4 bases from V and 5 from J, leaving 14 bases between them. CDR1 and CDR2 from the germline V gene are SNHLY and FYNNEI. CDR3 nucleotide sequence: TGTGCCAGCAGTGTGGAAGGGGATCGGACTGAAGCTTTCTTT. This encodes CASSVEGDRTEAFF.

The chain joins TRBV11-2 to TRBJ2-3; D remains unclear. The CDR3 loop spans 11 amino acids. CDR1 SGHAT and CDR2 FQNNGV come from the germline V gene. With 5 bases removed from V and 6 bases from J, the gap between germline ends came to 6 bases. The CDR3 bases are TGTGCCAGCAGCCAGTTGGATACGCAGTATTTT. Amino acid sequence: CASSQLDTQYF. Full variable domain (remainder filled in from reference TRBV11-2 and TRBJ2-3): EAGVAQSPRYKIIEKRQSVAFWCNPISGHATLYWYQQILGQGPKLLIQFQNNGVVDDSQLPKDRFSAERLKGVDSTLKIQPAKLEDSAVYLCASSQLDTQYFGPGTRLTVL.

Concerning this clone: Other DNA variants within this sample encode the same CDR3. The V call is TRBV7-2, the J call TRBJ2-3; D gene uncertain. This CDR3 has 14 amino acids. V lost 1 base, J lost 4 bases, and 9 bases lay in between. Germline V gives CDR1 SGHTA, CDR2 FQGNSA. The CDR3, as DNA: TGTGCCAGCAGCTTAGGTGGCCGCCCAGATACGCAGTATTTT. This sequence encodes CASSLGGRPDTQYF.

The V gene is TRBV7-2, the J gene TRBJ1-2; weak D call: TRBD1 (6 bases). The V end lost 5 bases, the J end lost 3 bases, and 10 bases lay between the germline ends. CDR1 and CDR2 (germline): SGHTA, FQGNSA. This CDR3 spans 13 amino acids. DNA of the CDR3: TGTGCCAGCAGCCGACAGGATTACTATGGCTACACCTTC. Protein: CASSRQDYYGYTF.

J is TRBJ2-5 and V is TRBV7-3, with D perhaps TRBD2 (5 bases). The CDR3 has 15 amino acids. Germline V gene lookup returns CDR1 SGHTA and CDR2 FQGTGA. V dropped 0 bases and J dropped 5 bases, with 13 bases sitting between them. CDR3 nucleotide sequence: TGTGCCAGCAGCTTAACCGGTAGCGTTGGGGAGACCCAGTACTTC. It yields the protein CASSLTGSVGETQYF.

This chain links TRBV7-9 with TRBJ2-3; TRBD2 might be the D (5 bases). The CDR3 totals 14 residues. V was pared by 1 base and J by 6 bases, with 11 bases between. Germline assignment: CDR1 SEHNR and CDR2 FQNEAQ (reference sequence). CDR3 sequence reads: CASSLGLASDTQYF. In nucleotides, the CDR3 is TGTGCCAGCAGCTTAGGGCTAGCTTCCGATACGCAGTATTTT.

J is TRBJ2-1 and V is TRBV19; TRBD1 aligns across 8 bases. Germline CDR1 LNHDA, CDR2 SQIVND (reference sequence). V shed 7 bases, J shed 0 bases, and the junction held 14 bases outside the gene matches. The CDR3 is 18 residues long. The CDR3 loop reads CASTPPPGGKTSYNEQFF. In DNA, the CDR3 is TGTGCCAGTACCCCACCCCCAGGGGGCAAAACCTCCTACAATGAGCAGTTCTTC.

This chain joins TRBV19 and TRBJ2-2; TRBD1 agrees at 8 bases. Germline CDR1 is LNHDA and CDR2 is SQIVND (reference sequence). The V segment lost 5 bases and the J segment 0 bases; nucleotides outside the gene matches: 11. CDR3 length: 18 amino acids. DNA for the CDR3: TGTGCCAGTAGTGGGGGTACAGGGGGATTAACGAACACCGGGGAGCTGTTTTTT. Its translation: CASSGGTGGLTNTGELFF.

V gene TRBV5-1 combines with J gene TRBJ2-1, with a possible D match to TRBD2 (7 bases). CDR1 SGHRS and CDR2 YFSETQ come from the germline V gene. The CDR3 contains 14 residues. The V end lost 5 bases, the J end lost 2 bases, and 11 bases lay between the germline ends. The CDR3 DNA sequence: TGCGCCAGCAGTGAGGGGGGGACCTACAATGAGCAGTTCTTC. Translating it yields CASSEGGTYNEQFF.

The chain joins TRBV13 to TRBJ1-1, with a possible D match to TRBD1 (5 bases). The CDR3 runs 16 residues. Germline V gene sequence: CDR1 PRHDT, CDR2 FYEKMQ (reference sequence). Deletions cut 6 bases from V and 4 bases from J, with 21 bases between. The CDR3: CASRGLRGSVATEAFF. As DNA, the CDR3 is TGTGCCAGCAGAGGGCTTAGGGGTTCTGTCGCCACTGAAGCTTTCTTT.

This rearrangement joins TRBV25-1 to TRBJ2-3; TRBD1 matches at 8 bases. The CDR3 has 16 residues. After removal of 0 bases from V and 4 bases from J, the junction contained 6 bases not matched to a gene. Germline CDR1 reads MGHDK; CDR2 reads SYGVNS. CDR3 residues: CASSEYSGGAADTQYF. The CDR3 DNA follows: TGTGCCAGCAGTGAATATTCAGGGGGCGCCGCAGATACGCAGTATTTT.

This chain connects TRBV7-8 to TRBJ2-7; D uncertain. Trimming pared 6 bases from V and 5 bases from J, leaving 8 bases between. Germline V gene data show CDR1 as SGHVS and CDR2 as FQNEAQ. CDR3 length: 11 residues. The chain's CDR3 is CASRAVHEQYF. CDR3 coding DNA: TGTGCCAGCAGGGCAGTCCACGAGCAGTACTTC. The full variable domain, its missing parts supplied by reference TRBV7-8 and TRBJ2-7, is GAGVSQSPRYKVAKRGQDVALRCDPISGHVSLFWYQQALGQGPEFLTYFQNEAQLDKSGLPSDRFFAERPEGSVSTLKIQRTQQEDSAVYLCASRAVHEQYFGPGTRLTVT.

The rearrangement joins TRBV14 to TRBJ2-3, with 7 positions matching TRBD1. V trimming: 1 base; J trimming: 6 bases; junction bases outside the gene matches: 7. Germline CDR1 and CDR2: SGHDN and FVKESK. CDR3 length equals 15 residues. As DNA, the CDR3 is TGTGCCAGCAGCCAAGCCCTGACAGGGTTGGATACGCAGTATTTT. Translation gives CASSQALTGLDTQYF.

This chain connects TRBV18 to TRBJ1-4; D possibly corresponds to TRBD1 (6 bases). The V gene lost 3 bases and the J gene lost 6 bases, with 11 bases spanning the gap. The germline gives CDR1 KGHSH, CDR2 LQKENI. The CDR3 is 14 amino acids. DNA for the CDR3: TGTGCCAGCTCACCGGGGGGGGCTGATGAAAAACTGTTTTTT. It encodes CASSPGGADEKLFF.

This clone has a single count. CDR3 sequence reads: CASSGTGVRNTIYF. DNA of the CDR3: TGTGCCAGCAGCGGCACAGGGGTTCGAAACACCATATATTTT. The chain uses TRBV5-6 and TRBJ1-3; 7 bases agree with TRBD1. Germline lookup yields CDR1 SGHDT and CDR2 YYEEEE. The CDR3 has 14 residues. The J segment lost 5 bases and the V segment lost 4 bases, leaving 6 bases of the junction unmatched.

J is TRBJ1-5 and V is TRBV2; no definite D call. Trimming took 7 bases from V and 5 from J, leaving 12 bases between them. Germline V gene lookup returns CDR1 SNHLY and CDR2 FYNNEI. The CDR3 contains 13 residues. The CDR3 region is CASNRQLDQPQHF. For the CDR3, the DNA is TGTGCCAGCAATAGGCAGCTAGATCAGCCCCAGCATTTT.

The V gene is TRBV11-2, the J gene TRBJ2-3; TRBD2 aligns across 13 bases. Trimming cost V 4 bases and J 5 bases; bases outside gene matches: 9. The CDR3 is 17 amino acids. The germline V gene has CDR1 SGHAT and CDR2 FQNNGV. This CDR3 reads CASSSRLAGGGGDTQYF. In nucleotides, the CDR3 is TGTGCCAGCAGCTCAAGACTAGCGGGGGGAGGTGGAGATACGCAGTATTTT.

This clone appeared once. The chain employs TRBV5-1 and TRBJ2-2, with 7 bases matching TRBD1. The CDR3 consists of 15 residues. Germline V lookup: CDR1 SGHRS, CDR2 YFSETQ. V dropped 3 bases and J dropped 3; count of bases not matched to a gene: 5. The CDR3: CASSWTGQYTGELFF. Written as DNA, the CDR3 is TGCGCCAGCAGCTGGACGGGACAGTACACCGGGGAGCTGTTTTTT.

The gene calls are TRBV5-8 and TRBJ1-5, with a possible D match to TRBD1 (5 bases). The germline V gene has CDR1 SGHTS and CDR2 YDEGEE. V dropped 5 bases and J dropped 9 bases, with 18 bases sitting between them. The CDR3 loop spans 14 amino acids. CDR3 region: CASRPTGPTRPQHF. CDR3 bases: TGTGCCAGCAGACCTACAGGACCCACTCGGCCCCAGCATTTT.